Sequencing of this T cell receptor (beta chain) was carried out in a study of cytomegalovirus exposure and HLA in healthy donors. Study-wide results and limits: Associated with cytomegalovirus, according to the listing, were about 160 TCR beta chains. Earlier findings revealed that most TCR beta V segments proved productive either about 90% or about 30% of the time. For TCR beta chains, V- and J-gene trimming was later linked to a missense DCLRE1C variant.

Donors were ostensibly healthy at sampling, although undocumented immune exposures were probable. The PCR had 60 Vbeta and 13 Jbeta primers. The table came from immunoSEQ multiplex PCR; TCRdb's copy has only in-frame clones and leaves some out. The data contain about 130,000 clones, about 77% of them singletons. This clone was seen just once. What it binds is unknown. The length of the CDR3 is 14 residues. CDR1 is LGHNA and CDR2 is YNFKEQ in the germline V gene. V was clipped by 1 base and J by 6 bases, with 7 bases between them. The V call is TRBV4-2, the J call TRBJ1-6; the D is unclear. This sequence was found in a woman in her thirties or forties in good health and CMV-seronegative. What was sequenced was PBMCs. The CDR3 sequence is CASSQVNSNSPLHF. As DNA, the CDR3 is TGTGCCAGCAGCCAAGTTAACAGTAATTCACCCCTCCACTTT.